This TCR beta chain was sequenced for a study of response to subunit inactivated influenza vaccine. Germline values: CDR1 MGHRA, CDR2 YSYEKL. The CDR3 length is 16 residues. With 4 bases removed from V and 4 bases from J, the gap between germline ends came to 17 bases. Whole-study findings and limits: Every seasonal influenza vaccination brings in few new T cells, the authors suggested.

TCRdb used MiXCR to reprocess the RT-PCR reads, holding one entry per CDR3 protein. The sample records fewer than 600,000 distinct CDR3 sequences, more than 7% being singletons. Many counts were recorded for this clonotype. Its antigen is not identified. The V call is TRBV4-1, the J call TRBJ2-1, with unresolved D. The sequence came from a man between 50 and 75 years old who received an inactivated influenza vaccine. This sample comprised PBMCs from blood, obtained less than 30 months after vaccination. CDR3 in amino acids: CASSPVGSKVYNEQFF. The CDR3 DNA follows: TGCGCCAGCAGCCCAGTAGGCAGTAAAGTTTACAATGAGCAGTTCTTC.